The 31 T cell receptor beta chains given below trace back to one sample, sequenced in a study of OX40 agonist ivuxolimab in advanced cancers. Here immunoSEQ multiplex PCR was the method, and the copy in TCRdb shows in-frame clones only, minus some. The sample comprises 95,000 or so clones, 90% to 95% of which are singletons, and roughly 0.5% rests with the top ten. The sequenced sample was CD4+ or CD8+ T cells sorted from blood, obtained in a trial of the OX40 agonist ivuxolimab. The receptors were gathered from an adult with an advanced solid tumor such as melanoma, head and neck, liver or kidney cancer.

This rearrangement joins TRBV11-2 to TRBJ2-7, with D unclear. V was shortened by 0 bases and J by 5 bases, with 14 bases between the two germline ends. The CDR3 length is 15 residues. The germline V gene encodes CDR1 SGHAT and CDR2 FQNNGV. The chain's CDR3 is CASSLDPRGINEQYF. CDR3 nucleotides: TGTGCCAGCAGCTTAGATCCGCGAGGAATAAACGAGCAGTACTTC.

V is TRBV30 and J is TRBJ2-7; D is undetermined. The germline V and J ends were trimmed by 1 base and 2 bases, with 9 bases remaining between them. In germline, CDR1 is GTSNPN, CDR2 SVGIG (reference sequence). The CDR3 runs to 13 residues. The CDR3 region is CAWSENVAYEQYF. The CDR3 bases are TGTGCCTGGAGTGAAAACGTAGCCTACGAGCAGTACTTC.

The rearrangement joins TRBV5-1 to TRBJ2-5; no firm D call. From germline, CDR1 is SGHRS and CDR2 YFSETQ. The CDR3 consists of 13 residues. The V end was cut by 2 bases, the J end by 2 bases, with 7 bases between. The CDR3 coding sequence is TGCGCCAGCAGCTTCCAGACGCAAGAGACCCAGTACTTC. Protein: CASSFQTQETQYF.

This chain joins TRBV7-3 and TRBJ2-2; no definite D call. The CDR3 runs 14 residues. The germline gives CDR1 SGHTA, CDR2 FQGTGA. V shed 4 bases and J shed 4 bases, with 10 bases lying between them. The CDR3 protein is CASSYSPGTGELFF. DNA of the CDR3: TGTGCCAGCAGCTATAGCCCAGGCACCGGGGAGCTGTTTTTT.

The J gene is TRBJ2-7, the V gene TRBV11-3; D may be TRBD2 (5 bases). Trimming stripped 3 bases from V and 4 bases from J, with 16 bases between. CDR1 is SGHNT and CDR2 is YENEEA in the germline V gene. This CDR3 has 15 amino acids. The CDR3 region is CASSFPSISTYEQYF. In DNA form, the CDR3 reads TGTGCCAGCAGCTTTCCTAGCATAAGTACTTACGAGCAGTACTTC.

The chain employs TRBV6-5 and TRBJ1-2; D is ambiguous. V was pared by 6 bases and J by 0 bases, with 8 bases between. Looked up from germline, CDR1 is MNHEY and CDR2 is SVGAGI. The length of the CDR3 is 13 residues. CDR3 sequence reads: CASRSVANYGYTF. The CDR3 region has the DNA TGTGCCAGCAGAAGCGTAGCTAACTATGGCTACACCTTC.

The V gene is TRBV5-1, the J gene TRBJ1-1; tentatively, D is TRBD1 (6 bases). V gave up 0 bases and J gave up 7 bases, with 13 bases separating them. This CDR3 has 14 amino acids. Germline V CDR1 and CDR2: SGHRS, YFSETQ. CDR3: CASSLALGAGEAFF. CDR3 coding DNA: TGCGCCAGCAGCTTGGCGCTGGGGGCCGGTGAAGCTTTCTTT. Combining the CDR3 with reference TRBV5-1 and TRBJ1-1 gives the whole variable domain KAGVTQTPRYLIKTRGQQVTLSCSPISGHRSVSWYQQTPGQGLQFLFEYFSETQRNKGNFPGRFSGRQFSNSRSEMNVSTLELGDSALYLCASSLALGAGEAFFGQGTRLTVV.

This clone was picked up one time. This chain links TRBV5-1 with TRBJ2-2; D call uncertain. The CDR3 runs to 13 residues. Germline lookup yields CDR1 SGHRS and CDR2 YFSETQ. V lost 2 bases to trimming and J lost 7 bases, with 9 bases between them. Here the CDR3 reads CASSLQLNGELFF. As DNA, the CDR3 is TGCGCCAGCAGCTTACAACTTAACGGGGAGCTGTTTTTT.

The genes are TRBV6-6 and TRBJ1-1; 10 bases fit TRBD1. This CDR3 region has 16 residues. V trimming: 5 bases; J trimming: 3 bases; junction bases outside the gene matches: 9. Germline loops: CDR1 MNHNY, CDR2 SVGAGI (reference sequence). Here the CDR3 reads CASSDYLDRGDTEAFF. The CDR3 DNA is TGTGCCAGCAGTGACTACTTGGACAGGGGGGACACTGAAGCTTTCTTT.

CDR3 amino acids: CASSVSGPWGNEQFF. The CDR3 DNA reads as TGTGCCAGCAGCGTCAGCGGTCCCTGGGGCAATGAGCAGTTCTTC. The rearrangement links TRBV9 to TRBJ2-1; D might be TRBD2 (5 bases). The CDR3 length is 15 residues. Germline V gene sequence: CDR1 SGDLS, CDR2 YYNGEE. The germline V and J ends were trimmed by 2 bases and 6 bases, with 15 bases remaining between them. Variable domain in full (rest from reference TRBV9 and TRBJ2-1): DSGVTQTPKHLITATGQRVTLRCSPRSGDLSVYWYQQSLDQGLQFLIQYYNGEERAKGNILERFSAQQFPDLHSELNLSSLELGDSALYFCASSVSGPWGNEQFFGPGTRLTVL.

The rearrangement uses TRBV9 and TRBJ1-1; D perhaps matches TRBD1 (5 bases). Germline CDR1 and CDR2: SGDLS and YYNGEE. The ends were cut back, 4 bases at V and 0 bases at J, with 16 bases in the middle. The CDR3 consists of 16 residues. The DNA of the CDR3 is TGTGCCAGCAGCCCCCCGGGGATAGGGGTGAACACTGAAGCTTTCTTT. This encodes CASSPPGIGVNTEAFF.

A word on this clone: At one end the junction does not follow the germline gene, possibly because of a read error. The rearrangement links TRBV5-1 to TRBJ1-2; D is uncertain. Looked up from germline, CDR1 is SGHRS and CDR2 is YFSETQ. The CDR3 consists of 14 residues. Here the CDR3 reads CASSYSSTNYGYTF. CDR3 bases: TGTGCCAGCAGTTATAGCAGTACTAACTATGGCTACACCTTC.

This clone has just one count. V and J are TRBV6-1 and TRBJ1-4, with TRBD1 identical over 7 bases. Trimming took 0 bases from V and 4 from J; bases not matched to a gene: 11. Germline CDR1 and CDR2: MNHNS and SASEGT. There are 18 residues in the CDR3. CDR3 amino acids: CASSEAPIGQADNEKLFF. CDR3 DNA: TGTGCCAGCAGTGAAGCCCCAATTGGACAGGCTGATAATGAAAAACTGTTTTTT.

The chain has TRBV27 and TRBJ1-5; D ambiguous. V was shortened by 10 bases and J by 4 bases, with 11 bases between the two germline ends. Germline values: CDR1 MNHEY, CDR2 SMNVEV (reference sequence). The CDR3 is 12 amino acids. CDR3 sequence reads: CATGFRNQPQHF. CDR3 coding DNA: TGTGCCACGGGGTTTCGGAATCAGCCCCAGCATTTT.

This sequence joins TRBV18 and TRBJ2-5; D is unclear. Germline CDR1 is KGHSH and CDR2 is LQKENI. CDR3 length: 14 residues. V was cut by 2 bases and J by 4 bases, with 11 bases left in between. CDR3 loop: CASSPIPDTETQYF. The CDR3 DNA sequence: TGTGCCAGCTCACCAATTCCAGATACAGAGACCCAGTACTTC.

The chain uses TRBV6-5 and TRBJ1-3; no definite D call. The CDR3 contains 14 residues. Germline CDR1 reads MNHEY; CDR2 reads SVGAGI. V lost 0 bases and J 3 bases, leaving 6 bases between the germline ends. DNA of the CDR3: TGTGCCAGCAGTTACTCTCAGAATGGAAACACCATATATTTT. Its protein is CASSYSQNGNTIYF.

V and J are TRBV11-3 and TRBJ2-1; unclear D gene. Germline V CDR1 and CDR2: SGHNT, YENEEA. The CDR3 is 15 amino acids. V was trimmed by 0 bases and J by 8 bases, leaving 14 bases between them. The CDR3 nucleotides are TGTGCCAGCAGCTTAGATCAAAGGGCCCCGGATGAGCAGTTCTTC. Protein: CASSLDQRAPDEQFF.

In DNA, the CDR3 is TGTGCCAGCAGCCAAGAGGGGCTAGCGGGGGTACGGCGAAAAGAGACCCAGTACTTC. It encodes CASSQEGLAGVRRKETQYF. V is TRBV14 and J is TRBJ2-5; TRBD2 agrees at 10 bases. The J segment lost 3 bases and the V segment lost 0 bases, leaving 13 bases of the junction unmatched. The CDR3 sequence is 19 residues long. The V gene's germline CDR1 is SGHDN and CDR2 FVKESK.

The gene calls are TRBV30 and TRBJ1-5; 8 nucleotides align to TRBD1. With V trimmed by 5 bases and J by 7 bases, 7 bases remained unmatched. The germline V gene has CDR1 GTSNPN and CDR2 SVGIG (reference sequence). The CDR3 contains 13 residues. CDR3 in amino acids: CAWGTTGDQPQHF. CDR3 DNA: TGTGCCTGGGGTACGACAGGGGACCAGCCCCAGCATTTT.

The chain is built from TRBV6-6 and TRBJ1-5, with a weak D call TRBD1 (5 bases). V lost 2 bases and J lost 1, with 12 bases in between. Germline V gene lookup returns CDR1 MNHNY and CDR2 SVGAGI (reference sequence). CDR3 length equals 16 residues. The CDR3 nucleotides are TGTGCCAGCAGTTACCGGGGACGGCAAAGCAATCAGCCCCAGCATTTT. Encoded protein: CASSYRGRQSNQPQHF.

The rearrangement links TRBV5-1 to TRBJ1-4; perhaps TRBD1 as D (6 bases). CDR3 length: 16 amino acids. With 0 bases removed from V and 5 bases from J, the gap between germline ends came to 14 bases. Germline CDR1 reads SGHRS; CDR2 reads YFSETQ. This chain's CDR3 is CASSLAPTGANEKLFF. The DNA for the CDR3 is TGCGCCAGCAGCTTGGCTCCCACGGGGGCAAATGAAAAACTGTTTTTT.

Only a few counts were recorded for this clone. This chain connects TRBV19 to TRBJ2-7; TRBD2 matches 7 bases. Germline CDR1 and CDR2: LNHDA and SQIVND (reference sequence). The J segment lost 4 bases and the V segment lost 1 base, leaving 7 bases of the junction unmatched. The CDR3 is 15 residues long. For the CDR3, the DNA is TGTGCCAGTAGTATAGCGGCTAGCGGATTATACGAGCAGTACTTC. This sequence encodes CASSIAASGLYEQYF.

The rearrangement uses TRBV7-2 and TRBJ2-7; D unclear. This CDR3 is built from 15 residues. In germline, CDR1 is SGHTA, CDR2 FQGNSA. The V gene lost 1 base and the J gene lost 0 bases, with 10 bases spanning the gap. CDR3 DNA sequence: TGTGCCAGCAGCTTAGAGGGTGCGGCCTCCTACGAGCAGTACTTC. This sequence encodes CASSLEGAASYEQYF. The full variable domain, completed using reference TRBV7-2 and TRBJ2-7, is GAGVSQSPSNKVTEKGKDVELRCDPISGHTALYWYRQSLGQGLEFLIYFQGNSAPDKSGLPSDRFSAERTGGSVSTLTIQRTQQEDSAVYLCASSLEGAASYEQYFGPGTRLTVT.

A word on this clone: One junction end disagrees with the germline gene, perhaps due to a read error. This sequence joins TRBV5-1 and TRBJ2-1; weak D call: TRBD1 (5 bases). Germline CDR1 SGHRS, CDR2 YFSETQ. The CDR3 spans 15 residues. CDR3 DNA: TGCGCCAGCACCTTGGGGCCGACTGGCTACAATGAGCAGTTCTTC. Protein sequence: CASTLGPTGYNEQFF.

This clone was seen once. This sequence joins TRBV6-1 and TRBJ1-1; a weak D match, TRBD1 (5 bases). Germline V gene lookup returns CDR1 MNHNS and CDR2 SASEGT. V lost 5 bases and J 3 bases, leaving 13 bases between the germline ends. This CDR3 has 14 amino acids. Here the CDR3 DNA reads TGTGCCAGCAGTCAACGCTGGGGCCACACTGAAGCTTTCTTT. Amino acids: CASSQRWGHTEAFF.

This CDR3 is CASSRGLAQETQYF. CDR3 bases: TGTGCCAGCAGCCGTGGACTAGCCCAAGAGACCCAGTACTTC. V gene TRBV5-4 combines with J gene TRBJ2-5, with TRBD2 identical over 8 bases. Germline lookup yields CDR1 SGHNT and CDR2 YYREEE (reference sequence). This CDR3 region has 14 residues. V lost 4 bases, J lost 1 base, and 3 bases stayed unmatched. Combining the CDR3 with reference TRBV5-4 and TRBJ2-5 gives the whole variable domain ETGVTQSPTHLIKTRGQQVTLRCSSQSGHNTVSWYQQALGQGPQFIFQYYREEENGRGNFPPRFSGLQFPNYSSELNVNALELDDSALYLCASSRGLAQETQYFGPGTRLLVL.

As to this clone: Sequence at one end of the junction differs from germline and may be a read error. This chain joins TRBV7-7 and TRBJ2-5; D might be TRBD1 (5 bases). The CDR3 covers 14 residues. Looked up from germline, CDR1 is SSHAT and CDR2 is FNYEAQ (reference sequence). CDR3 sequence reads: CASSFQGGQETQYF. The CDR3 coding sequence is TGTGCTAGCAGCTTCCAGGGTGGCCAAGAGACCCAGTACTTC.

J is TRBJ2-1 and V is TRBV9; weak D call: TRBD1 (6 bases). Per the germline V gene, CDR1 is SGDLS and CDR2 is YYNGEE. The CDR3 runs 12 residues. V lost 2 bases, J lost 9 bases, and 9 bases lay in between. The CDR3 protein is CASSVSGVEQFF. CDR3 in DNA: TGTGCCAGCAGCGTCTCAGGGGTTGAGCAGTTCTTC.

The chain is built from TRBV19 and TRBJ1-2; D is possibly TRBD1 (6 bases). Trimming stripped 3 bases from V and 4 bases from J, with 18 bases between. From germline, CDR1 is LNHDA and CDR2 SQIVND (reference sequence). CDR3 length: 16 residues. The CDR3 sequence is CASSISPGASPYGYTF. The CDR3 nucleotides read TGTGCCAGTAGTATCTCGCCAGGGGCGTCCCCCTATGGCTACACCTTC.

The chain is built from TRBV5-8 and TRBJ2-1; the D gene could be TRBD1 or TRBD2 (6 bases each). CDR1 and CDR2 from the germline V gene are SGHTS and YDEGEE. V shed 0 bases and J shed 9 bases, with 10 bases lying between them. The CDR3 has 13 amino acids. The CDR3 reads CASSLGGGGEQFF. The CDR3 nucleotides are TGTGCCAGCAGCTTGGGAGGGGGAGGTGAGCAGTTCTTC.

This rearrangement joins TRBV5-4 to TRBJ1-2, with 7 bases fitting TRBD1. J lost 3 bases, V lost 4 bases, and 9 bases had no gene match. Per the germline V gene, CDR1 is SGHNT and CDR2 is YYREEE (reference sequence). The CDR3 covers 15 residues. In DNA, the CDR3 is TGTGCCAGCAGCCAGCCCAGGGGGGCCGACTATGGCTACACCTTC. Translation: CASSQPRGADYGYTF.